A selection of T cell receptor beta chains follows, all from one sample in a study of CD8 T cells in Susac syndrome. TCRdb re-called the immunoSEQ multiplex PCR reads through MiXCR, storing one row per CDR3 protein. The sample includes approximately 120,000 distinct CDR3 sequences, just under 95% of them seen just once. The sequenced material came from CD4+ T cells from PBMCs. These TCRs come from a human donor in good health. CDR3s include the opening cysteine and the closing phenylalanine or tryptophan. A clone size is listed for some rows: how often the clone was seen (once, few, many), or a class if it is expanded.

CASSSGLAEGQETQYF	TRBJ2-5	16	.	TRBV5-1
CASAPSGNEQFF	TRBJ2-1	12	.	TRBV6-6
CASSQNPSNTPTDTQYF	TRBJ2-3	17	.	TRBV4-3
CASSRVRGLSQPQHF	TRBJ1-5	15	.	TRBV27
CASSQGPNEKLFF	TRBJ1-4	13	.	TRBV4-1
CASSLAGGWDQPQHF	TRBJ1-5	15	.	TRBV5-1
CSAARGQRVSNYGYTF	TRBJ1-2	16	.	TRBV20-1
CASSPDRGEQFF	TRBJ2-1	12	.	TRBV18
CASSFTPRDGQPQHF	TRBJ1-5	15	.	TRBV6-6
CASTWSGGDTGELFF	TRBJ2-2	15	.	TRBV19
CASSRPGGLGARAFF	TRBJ1-1	15	few	TRBV4-1
CASSPGGADLHEQFF	TRBJ2-1	15	.	TRBV6-5
CASNPGQAPSWQYF	TRBJ2-7	14	.	TRBV6-5
CASTRGAFQETQYF	TRBJ2-5	14	.	TRBV6-1
CASVGREGRWETQYF	TRBJ2-5	15	.	TRBV7-2
CASKDRSEVQHF	TRBJ1-5	12	.	TRBV2
CSAARRKGGITGELFF	TRBJ2-2	16	.	TRBV20-1
CASSLGFLGNIQYF	TRBJ2-4	14	.	TRBV5-6
CASSPKVGQGRYGYTF	TRBJ1-2	16	.	TRBV3-1
CASSYSKGGAQHF	TRBJ1-5	13	.	TRBV6-2/TRBV6-3
CASSLRHKNIQYF	TRBJ2-4	13	.	TRBV5-8
CASSTRSREQYF	TRBJ2-7	12	.	TRBV5-1
CSARHWTSNEQFF	TRBJ2-1	13	.	TRBV20-1
CASSRGGGSGEAFF	TRBJ1-1	14	.	TRBV7-9
CASSLAWGESSPEQYF	TRBJ2-7	16	.	TRBV7-2